The entry that follows covers one T cell receptor beta chain sequence. The antigen is not known. This entry comes from a study of T cells expressing NK-cell markers. Study overall: Within the sequenced cohort of eight donors, seven exhibited HCMV seropositivity and one was seronegative.

The length of the CDR3 is 17 residues. The germline CDR1 and CDR2 sequences are MNHNS and SASEGT. 5'RACE template switching with UMIs generated TCR beta cDNA. TCRdb re-called the 5' RACE reads; every CDR3 protein appears as one record, without DNA. This sample's table reports roughly 430,000 distinct CDR3 sequences. Whole-study findings and limits: The study found these clonotypes also leading the CD3+CD56-NKG2C+ fraction in four donors.

The sample comprised blood T cells: a sorted CD56 or NKG2C T cell subset, CD4+ or CD8+ T cells, or bulk PBMC T cells (not recorded which). The chain is built from TRBV6-1 and TRBJ2-3; TCRdb's D gene call, TRBD2, goes unchecked for lack of DNA. The sequence came from a woman between 18 and 70 years old in good health. The CDR3 sequence is CASSDASGRAWADTQYF.